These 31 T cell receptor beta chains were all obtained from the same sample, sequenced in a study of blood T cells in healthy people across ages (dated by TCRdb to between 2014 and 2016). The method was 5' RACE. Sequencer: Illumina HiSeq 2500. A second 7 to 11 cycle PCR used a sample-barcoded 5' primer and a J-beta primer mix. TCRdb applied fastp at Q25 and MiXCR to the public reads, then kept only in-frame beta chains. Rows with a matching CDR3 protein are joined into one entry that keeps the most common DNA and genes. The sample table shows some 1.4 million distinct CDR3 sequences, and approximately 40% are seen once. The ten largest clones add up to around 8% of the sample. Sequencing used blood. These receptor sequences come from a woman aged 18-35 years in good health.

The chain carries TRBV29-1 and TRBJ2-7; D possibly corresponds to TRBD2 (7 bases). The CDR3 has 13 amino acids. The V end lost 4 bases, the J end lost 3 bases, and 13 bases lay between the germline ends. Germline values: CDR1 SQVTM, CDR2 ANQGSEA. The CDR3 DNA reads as TGCAGCGTTGGGTCGGGGGGCGGCTACGAGCAGTACTTC. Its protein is CSVGSGGGYEQYF.

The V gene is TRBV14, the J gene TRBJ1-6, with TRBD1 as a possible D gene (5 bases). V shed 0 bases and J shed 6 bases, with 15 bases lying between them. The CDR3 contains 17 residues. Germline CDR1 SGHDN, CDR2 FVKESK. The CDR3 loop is CASSQDRTRGGNSPLHF. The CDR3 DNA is TGTGCCAGCAGCCAAGACAGAACAAGGGGTGGTAATTCACCCCTCCACTTT.

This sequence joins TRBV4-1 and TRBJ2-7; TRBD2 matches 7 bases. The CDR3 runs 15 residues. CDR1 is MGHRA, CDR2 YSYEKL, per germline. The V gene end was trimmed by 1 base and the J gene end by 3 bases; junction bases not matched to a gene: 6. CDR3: CASSQAVERGYEQYF. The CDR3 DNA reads TGCGCCAGCAGCCAAGCGGTGGAGCGGGGCTACGAGCAGTACTTC.

The CDR3 coding sequence is TGTGCCAGCAGCTATCGGGACCCCGGTGAAGAGACCCAGTTCTTC. This gives the protein CASSYRDPGEETQFF. The V gene is TRBV5-8, the J gene TRBJ2-1, with D perhaps being TRBD1 or TRBD2 (5 bases each). The CDR3 is 15 residues long. CDR1 SGHTS and CDR2 YDEGEE come from the germline V gene. V shed 3 bases and J shed 13 bases, with 23 bases lying between them.

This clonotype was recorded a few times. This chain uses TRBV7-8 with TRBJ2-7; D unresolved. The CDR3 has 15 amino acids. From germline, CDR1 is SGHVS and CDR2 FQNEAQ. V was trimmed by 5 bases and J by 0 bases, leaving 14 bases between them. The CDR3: CASSPNQGFSYEQYF. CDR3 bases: TGTGCCAGCAGCCCCAACCAAGGCTTCTCCTACGAGCAGTACTTC.

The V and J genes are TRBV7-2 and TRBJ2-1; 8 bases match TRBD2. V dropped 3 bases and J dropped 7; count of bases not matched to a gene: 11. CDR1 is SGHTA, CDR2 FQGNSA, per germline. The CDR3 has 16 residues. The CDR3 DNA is TGTGCCAGCAGCTTTCGGGCGGGAGGCCTGGGGAATGAGCAGTTCTTC. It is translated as CASSFRAGGLGNEQFF.

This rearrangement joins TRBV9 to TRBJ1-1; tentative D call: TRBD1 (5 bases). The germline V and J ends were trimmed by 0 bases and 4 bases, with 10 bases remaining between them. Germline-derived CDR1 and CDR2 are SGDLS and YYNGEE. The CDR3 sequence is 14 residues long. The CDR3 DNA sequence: TGTGCCAGCAGCGTAGGGTTGGGGGGCACTGAAGCTTTCTTT. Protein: CASSVGLGGTEAFF.

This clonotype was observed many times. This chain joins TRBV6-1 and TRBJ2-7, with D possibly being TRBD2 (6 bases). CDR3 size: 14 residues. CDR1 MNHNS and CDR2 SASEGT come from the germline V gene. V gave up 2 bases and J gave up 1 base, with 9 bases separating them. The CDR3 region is CASSEPGGSYEQYF. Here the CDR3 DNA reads TGTGCCAGCAGTGAACCCGGGGGTTCCTACGAGCAGTACTTC.

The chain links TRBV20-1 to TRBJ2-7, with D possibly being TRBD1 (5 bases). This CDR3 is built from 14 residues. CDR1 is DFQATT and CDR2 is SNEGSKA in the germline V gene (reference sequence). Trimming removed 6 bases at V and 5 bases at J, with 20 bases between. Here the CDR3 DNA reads TGCAGTGCCATTACAGGTCCTCTCAGGAACGAGCAGTACTTC. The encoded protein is CSAITGPLRNEQYF.

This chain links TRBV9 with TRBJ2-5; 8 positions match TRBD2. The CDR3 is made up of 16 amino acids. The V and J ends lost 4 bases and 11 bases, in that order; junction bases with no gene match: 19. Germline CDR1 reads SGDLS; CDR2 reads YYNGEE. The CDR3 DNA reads TGTGCCAGCAGCCCCACGGGGGGGTCCCCCGACAATGAGCAGTACTTC. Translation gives CASSPTGGSPDNEQYF.

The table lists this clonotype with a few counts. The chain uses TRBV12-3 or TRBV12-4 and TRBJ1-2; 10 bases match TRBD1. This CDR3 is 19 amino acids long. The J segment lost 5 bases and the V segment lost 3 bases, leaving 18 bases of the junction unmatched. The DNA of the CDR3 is TGTGCCAGCAGTTTTCCCCCGTACCGGGACAGGGGATCGGGTTATGGCTACACCTTC. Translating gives CASSFPPYRDRGSGYGYTF.

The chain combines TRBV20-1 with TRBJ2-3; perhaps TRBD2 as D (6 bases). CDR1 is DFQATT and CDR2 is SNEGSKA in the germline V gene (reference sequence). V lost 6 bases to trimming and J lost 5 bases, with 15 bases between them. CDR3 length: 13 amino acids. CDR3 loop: CSARSPGVDTQYF. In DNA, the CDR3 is TGCAGTGCGCGTAGCCCGGGGGTAGATACGCAGTATTTT.

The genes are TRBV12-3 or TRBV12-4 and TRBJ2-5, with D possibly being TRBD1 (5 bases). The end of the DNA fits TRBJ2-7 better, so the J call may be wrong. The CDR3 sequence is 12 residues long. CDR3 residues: CASEGATYEQYF. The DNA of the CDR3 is TGTGCCAGCGAAGGGGCCACTTACGAGCAGTACTTC.

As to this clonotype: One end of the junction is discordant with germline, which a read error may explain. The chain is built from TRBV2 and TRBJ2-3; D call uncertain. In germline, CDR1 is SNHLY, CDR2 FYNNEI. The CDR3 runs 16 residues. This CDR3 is CASSSNGPLGTDTQYF. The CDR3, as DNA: TGTGCCAGCAGTTCCAACGGCCCCCTAGGCACTGATACGCAGTATTTT.

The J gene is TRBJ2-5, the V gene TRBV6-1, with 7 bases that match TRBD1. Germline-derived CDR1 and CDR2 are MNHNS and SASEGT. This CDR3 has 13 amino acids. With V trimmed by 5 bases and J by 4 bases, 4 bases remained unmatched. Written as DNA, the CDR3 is TGTGCCAGCAGTAGGGGGCCCGGAGAGACCCAGTACTTC. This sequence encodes CASSRGPGETQYF.

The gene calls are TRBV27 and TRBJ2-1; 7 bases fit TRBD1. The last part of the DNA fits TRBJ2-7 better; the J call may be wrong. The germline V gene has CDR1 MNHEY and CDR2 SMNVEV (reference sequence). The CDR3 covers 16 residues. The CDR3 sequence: CASSPTDRSSYNEQYF. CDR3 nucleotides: TGTGCCAGCAGTCCTACGGACAGGAGCTCCTACAATGAGCAGTACTTC.

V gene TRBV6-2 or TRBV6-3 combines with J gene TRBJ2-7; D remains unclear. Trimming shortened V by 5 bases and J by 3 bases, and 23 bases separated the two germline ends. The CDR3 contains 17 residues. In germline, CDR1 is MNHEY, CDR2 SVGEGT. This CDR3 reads CASSPTRTGPSNYEQYF. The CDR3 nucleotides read TGTGCCAGCAGTCCTACACGCACCGGACCCTCAAACTACGAGCAGTACTTC.

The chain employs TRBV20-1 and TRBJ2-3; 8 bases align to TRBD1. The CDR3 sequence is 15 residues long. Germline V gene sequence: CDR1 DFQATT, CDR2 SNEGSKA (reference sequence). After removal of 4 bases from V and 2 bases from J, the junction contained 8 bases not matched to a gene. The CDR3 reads CSAIPETGDTDTQYF. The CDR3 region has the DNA TGCAGTGCTATTCCCGAGACAGGGGACACAGATACGCAGTATTTT.

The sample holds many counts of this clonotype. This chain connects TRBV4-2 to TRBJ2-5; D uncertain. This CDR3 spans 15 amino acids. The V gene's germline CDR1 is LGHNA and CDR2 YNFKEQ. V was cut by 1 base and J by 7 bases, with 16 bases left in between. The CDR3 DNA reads TGTGCCAGCAGCCAAGTAGGTGACGACTCTCGGACCCAGTACTTC. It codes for CASSQVGDDSRTQYF.

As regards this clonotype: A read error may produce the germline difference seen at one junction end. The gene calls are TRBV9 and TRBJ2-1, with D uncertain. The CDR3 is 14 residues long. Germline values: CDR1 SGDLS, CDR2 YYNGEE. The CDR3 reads CVSSVAVAANEQFF. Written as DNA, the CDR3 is TGTGTCAGCAGCGTGGCGGTCGCAGCGAATGAGCAGTTCTTC.

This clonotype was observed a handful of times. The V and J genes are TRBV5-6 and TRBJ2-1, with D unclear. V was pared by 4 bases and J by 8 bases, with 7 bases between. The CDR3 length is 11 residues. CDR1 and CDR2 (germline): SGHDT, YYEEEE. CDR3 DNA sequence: TGTGCCAGCAGCCGCCCCCATGAGCAGTTCTTC. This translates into CASSRPHEQFF.

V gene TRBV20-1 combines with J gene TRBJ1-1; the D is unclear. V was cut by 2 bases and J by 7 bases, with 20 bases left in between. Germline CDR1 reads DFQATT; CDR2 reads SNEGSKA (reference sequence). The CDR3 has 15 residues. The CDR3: CSARHTMKDAIEAFF. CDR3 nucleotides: TGCAGTGCTAGACATACAATGAAGGACGCCATTGAAGCTTTCTTT.

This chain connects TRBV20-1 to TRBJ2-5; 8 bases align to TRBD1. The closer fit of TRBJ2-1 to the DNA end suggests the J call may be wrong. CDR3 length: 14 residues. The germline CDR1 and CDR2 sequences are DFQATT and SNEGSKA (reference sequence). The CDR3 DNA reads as TGCAGTGCTCCCGCCCAGACAGGGGAAGAGACCCAGTTCTTC. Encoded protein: CSAPAQTGEETQFF.

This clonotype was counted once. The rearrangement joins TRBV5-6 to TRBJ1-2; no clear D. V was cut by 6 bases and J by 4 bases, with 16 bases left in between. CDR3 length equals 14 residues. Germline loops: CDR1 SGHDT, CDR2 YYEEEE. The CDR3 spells CASILGASFYGYTF. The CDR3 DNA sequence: TGTGCCAGCATCCTTGGAGCAAGCTTCTATGGCTACACCTTC.

The CDR3 nucleotides read TGTGCCAGCAGTTTGGGCGTAGGGGGCAATCAGCCCCAGCATTTT. It encodes CASSLGVGGNQPQHF. This rearrangement joins TRBV27 to TRBJ1-5, with a tentative D call TRBD1 (5 bases). The V end was cut by 3 bases, the J end by 2 bases, with 11 bases between. The CDR3 has 15 amino acids. Germline values: CDR1 MNHEY, CDR2 SMNVEV (reference sequence).

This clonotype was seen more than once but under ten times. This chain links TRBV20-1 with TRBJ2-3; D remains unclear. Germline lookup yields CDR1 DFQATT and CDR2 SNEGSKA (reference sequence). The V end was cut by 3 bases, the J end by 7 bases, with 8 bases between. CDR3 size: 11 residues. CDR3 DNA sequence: TGCAGTGCTAGTCCCCTTAATACGCAGTATTTT. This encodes CSASPLNTQYF.

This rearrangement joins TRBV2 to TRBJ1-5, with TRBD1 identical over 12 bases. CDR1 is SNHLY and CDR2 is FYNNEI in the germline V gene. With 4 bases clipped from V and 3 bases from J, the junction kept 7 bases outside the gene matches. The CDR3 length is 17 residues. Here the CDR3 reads CASSGDRGQEDNQPQHF. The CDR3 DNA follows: TGTGCCAGCAGTGGGGACAGGGGGCAGGAGGACAATCAGCCCCAGCATTTT.

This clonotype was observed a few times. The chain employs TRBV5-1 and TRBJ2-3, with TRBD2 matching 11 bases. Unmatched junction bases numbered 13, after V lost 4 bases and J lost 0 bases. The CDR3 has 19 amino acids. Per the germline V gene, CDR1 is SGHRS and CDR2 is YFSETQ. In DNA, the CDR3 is TGCGCCAGCAGCCCGGGACCGACTAGCGGGACCCCTAGCACAGATACGCAGTATTTT. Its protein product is CASSPGPTSGTPSTDTQYF. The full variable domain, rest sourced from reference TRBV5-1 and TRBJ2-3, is KAGVTQTPRYLIKTRGQQVTLSCSPISGHRSVSWYQQTPGQGLQFLFEYFSETQRNKGNFPGRFSGRQFSNSRSEMNVSTLELGDSALYLCASSPGPTSGTPSTDTQYFGPGTRLTVL.

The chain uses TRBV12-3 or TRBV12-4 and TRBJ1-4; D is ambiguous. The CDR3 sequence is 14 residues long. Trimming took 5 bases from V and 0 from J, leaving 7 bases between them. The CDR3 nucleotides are TGTGCCAGCAGTAAGGCGGCAACTAATGAAAAACTGTTTTTT. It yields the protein CASSKAATNEKLFF.

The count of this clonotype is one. CDR3 nucleotides: TGTGCCTGGAGAAAGGGTGTCTACGAGCAGTACTTC. Translating gives CAWRKGVYEQYF. The rearrangement joins TRBV30 to TRBJ2-5; D uncertain. TRBJ2-7 matches the DNA end more closely, so the J call is doubtful. The CDR3 runs 12 residues. The germline V gene encodes CDR1 GTSNPN and CDR2 SVGIG (reference sequence).

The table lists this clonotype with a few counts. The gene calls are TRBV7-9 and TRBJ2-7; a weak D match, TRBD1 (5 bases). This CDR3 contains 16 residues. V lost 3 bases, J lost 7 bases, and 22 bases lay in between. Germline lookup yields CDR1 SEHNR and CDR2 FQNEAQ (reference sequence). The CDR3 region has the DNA TGTGCCAGCAGCTTGAGTCCGGCACAGGTGGGCTTTGAGCAGTACTTC. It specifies CASSLSPAQVGFEQYF.